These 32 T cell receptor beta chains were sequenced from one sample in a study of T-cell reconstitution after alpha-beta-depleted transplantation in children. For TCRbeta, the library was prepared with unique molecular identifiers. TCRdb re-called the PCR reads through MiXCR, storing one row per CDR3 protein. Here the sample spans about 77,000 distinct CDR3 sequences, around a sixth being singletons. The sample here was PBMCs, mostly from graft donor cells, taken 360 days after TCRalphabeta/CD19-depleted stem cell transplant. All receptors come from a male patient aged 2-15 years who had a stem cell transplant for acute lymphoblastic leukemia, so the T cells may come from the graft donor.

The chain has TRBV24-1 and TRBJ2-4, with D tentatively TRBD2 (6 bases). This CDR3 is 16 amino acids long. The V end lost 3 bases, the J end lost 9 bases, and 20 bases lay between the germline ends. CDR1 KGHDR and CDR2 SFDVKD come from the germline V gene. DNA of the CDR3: TGTGCCACCAGTGATGGGGACTTCTCCAATGCGGGCATTCAGTACTTC. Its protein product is CATSDGDFSNAGIQYF.

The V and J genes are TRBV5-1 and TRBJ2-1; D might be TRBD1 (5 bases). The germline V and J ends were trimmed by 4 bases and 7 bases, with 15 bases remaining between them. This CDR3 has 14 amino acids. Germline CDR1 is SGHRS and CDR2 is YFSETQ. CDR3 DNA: TGCGCCAGCAGCGGGTGGGGCTCCCCGAATGAGCAGTTCTTC. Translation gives CASSGWGSPNEQFF.

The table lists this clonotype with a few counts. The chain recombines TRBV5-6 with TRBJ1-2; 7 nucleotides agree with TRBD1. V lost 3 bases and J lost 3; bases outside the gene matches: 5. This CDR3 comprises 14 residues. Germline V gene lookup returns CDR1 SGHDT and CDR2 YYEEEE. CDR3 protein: CASSSPGQYYGYTF. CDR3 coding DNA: TGTGCCAGCAGCTCTCCGGGACAGTACTATGGCTACACCTTC. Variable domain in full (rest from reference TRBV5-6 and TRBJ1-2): DAGVTQSPTHLIKTRGQQVTLRCSPKSGHDTVSWYQQALGQGPQFIFQYYEEEERQRGNFPDRFSGHQFPNYSSELNVNALLLGDSALYLCASSSPGQYYGYTFGSGTRLTVV.

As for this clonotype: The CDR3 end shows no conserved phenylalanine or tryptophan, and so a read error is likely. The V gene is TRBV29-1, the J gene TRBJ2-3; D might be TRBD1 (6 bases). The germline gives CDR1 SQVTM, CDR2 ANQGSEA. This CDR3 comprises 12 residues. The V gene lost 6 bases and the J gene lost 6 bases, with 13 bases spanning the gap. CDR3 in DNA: TGCAGCGTGGTCGGGACACGTGATACGCAGTATTCT. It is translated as CSVVGTRDTQYS.

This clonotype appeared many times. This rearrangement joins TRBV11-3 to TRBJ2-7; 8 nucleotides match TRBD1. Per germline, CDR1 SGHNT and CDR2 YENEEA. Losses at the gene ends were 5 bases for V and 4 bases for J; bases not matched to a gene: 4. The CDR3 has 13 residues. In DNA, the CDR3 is TGTGCCAGCAGCCCGGGACAGGAGTACGAGCAGTACTTC. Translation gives CASSPGQEYEQYF.

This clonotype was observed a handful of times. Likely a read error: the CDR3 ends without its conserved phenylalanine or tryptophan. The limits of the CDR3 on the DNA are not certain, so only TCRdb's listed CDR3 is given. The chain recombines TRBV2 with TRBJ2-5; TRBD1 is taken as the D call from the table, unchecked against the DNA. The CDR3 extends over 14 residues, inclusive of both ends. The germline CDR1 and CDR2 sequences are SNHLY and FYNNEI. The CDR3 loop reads CASSDSLRGAGRVP.

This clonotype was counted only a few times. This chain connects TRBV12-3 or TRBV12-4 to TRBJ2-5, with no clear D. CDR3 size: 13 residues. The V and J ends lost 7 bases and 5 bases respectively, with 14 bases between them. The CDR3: CASTSWGWETQYF. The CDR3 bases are TGTGCCAGCACCAGCTGGGGTTGGGAGACCCAGTACTTC.

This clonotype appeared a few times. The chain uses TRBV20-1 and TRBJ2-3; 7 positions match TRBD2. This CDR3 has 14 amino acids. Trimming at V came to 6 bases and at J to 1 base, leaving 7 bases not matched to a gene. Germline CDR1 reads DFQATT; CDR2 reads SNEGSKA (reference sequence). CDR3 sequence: CSANQAGRTDTQYF. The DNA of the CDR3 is TGCAGTGCGAACCAAGCGGGACGCACAGATACGCAGTATTTT.

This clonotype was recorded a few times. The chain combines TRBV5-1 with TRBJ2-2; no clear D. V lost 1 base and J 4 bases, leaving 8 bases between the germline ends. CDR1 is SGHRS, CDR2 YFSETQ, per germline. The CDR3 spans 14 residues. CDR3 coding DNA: TGCGCCAGCAGCTTGACAGTGAGCACCGGGGAGCTGTTTTTT. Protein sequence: CASSLTVSTGELFF.

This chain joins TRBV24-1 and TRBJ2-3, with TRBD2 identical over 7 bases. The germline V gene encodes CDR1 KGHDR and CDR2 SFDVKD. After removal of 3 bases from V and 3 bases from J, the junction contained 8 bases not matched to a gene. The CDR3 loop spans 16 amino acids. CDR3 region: CATSDRTSMGTDTQYF. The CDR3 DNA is TGTGCCACCAGTGATCGGACTAGTATGGGGACAGATACGCAGTATTTT.

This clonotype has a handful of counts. Here the CDR3 reads CASQGGLNTEAFF. The CDR3 bases are TGTGCCAGCCAAGGGGGCCTGAACACTGAAGCTTTCTTT. This chain uses TRBV24-1 with TRBJ1-1; TRBD1 matches 7 bases. Germline values: CDR1 KGHDR, CDR2 SFDVKD. This CDR3 region has 13 residues. Germline trimming cut 11 bases from V and 0 bases from J; bases unmatched to any gene: 5.

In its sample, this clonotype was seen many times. CDR3 residues: CAISELQAGELFF. The DNA of the CDR3 is TGTGCCATCAGTGAATTACAGGCCGGGGAGCTGTTTTTT. The V call is TRBV10-3, the J call TRBJ2-2; a weak D match, TRBD1 (5 bases). Trimming took 3 bases from V and 6 from J, leaving 8 bases between them. The CDR3 has 13 amino acids. Germline assignment: CDR1 ENHRY and CDR2 SYGVKD.

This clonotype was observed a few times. The CDR3 region has the DNA TGCGCCAGCAGCTTGGTGGGCCTATACAATGAGCAGTTCTTC. This translates into CASSLVGLYNEQFF. The chain joins TRBV5-1 to TRBJ2-1, with unresolved D. With 0 bases removed from V and 4 bases from J, the gap between germline ends came to 8 bases. Germline lookup yields CDR1 SGHRS and CDR2 YFSETQ. The CDR3 sequence is 14 residues long.

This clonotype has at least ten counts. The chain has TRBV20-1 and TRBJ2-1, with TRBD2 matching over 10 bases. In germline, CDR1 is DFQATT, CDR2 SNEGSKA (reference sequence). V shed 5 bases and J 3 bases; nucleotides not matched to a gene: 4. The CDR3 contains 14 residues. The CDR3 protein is CSARGLAYYNEQFF. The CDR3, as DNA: TGCAGTGCTCGGGGACTAGCGTACTACAATGAGCAGTTCTTC.

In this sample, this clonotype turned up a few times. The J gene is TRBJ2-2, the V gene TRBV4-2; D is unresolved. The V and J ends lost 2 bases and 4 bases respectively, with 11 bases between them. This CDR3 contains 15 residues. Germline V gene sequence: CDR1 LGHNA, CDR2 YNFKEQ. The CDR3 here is CASSQNLRGTGELFF. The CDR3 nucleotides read TGTGCCAGCAGCCAAAACCTGCGCGGCACCGGGGAGCTGTTTTTT.

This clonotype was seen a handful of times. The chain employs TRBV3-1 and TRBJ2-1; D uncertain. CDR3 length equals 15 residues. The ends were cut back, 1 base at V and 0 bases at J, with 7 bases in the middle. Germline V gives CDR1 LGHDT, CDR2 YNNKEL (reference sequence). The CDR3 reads CASSQVNPSYNEQFF. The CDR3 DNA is TGTGCCAGCAGCCAAGTGAATCCCTCCTACAATGAGCAGTTCTTC.

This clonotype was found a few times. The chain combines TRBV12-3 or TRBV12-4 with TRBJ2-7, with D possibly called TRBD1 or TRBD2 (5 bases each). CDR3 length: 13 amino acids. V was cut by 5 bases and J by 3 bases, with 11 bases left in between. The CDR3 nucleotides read TGTGCCAGCAGTCCCGGGGCACTCTACGAGCAGTACTTC. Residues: CASSPGALYEQYF.

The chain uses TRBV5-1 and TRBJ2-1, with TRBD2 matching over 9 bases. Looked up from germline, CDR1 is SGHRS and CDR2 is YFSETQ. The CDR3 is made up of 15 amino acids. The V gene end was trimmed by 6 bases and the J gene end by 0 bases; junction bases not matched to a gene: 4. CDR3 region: CASTPLAGSYNEQFF. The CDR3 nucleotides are TGCGCCAGCACCCCACTAGCGGGCTCCTACAATGAGCAGTTCTTC. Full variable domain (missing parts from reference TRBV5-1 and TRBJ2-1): KAGVTQTPRYLIKTRGQQVTLSCSPISGHRSVSWYQQTPGQGLQFLFEYFSETQRNKGNFPGRFSGRQFSNSRSEMNVSTLELGDSALYLCASTPLAGSYNEQFFGPGTRLTVL.

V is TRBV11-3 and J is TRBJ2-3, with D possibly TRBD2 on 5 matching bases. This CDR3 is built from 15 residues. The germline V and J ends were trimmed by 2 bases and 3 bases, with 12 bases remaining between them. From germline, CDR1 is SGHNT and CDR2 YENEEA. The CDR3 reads CASSLTVRRTDTQYF. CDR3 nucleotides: TGTGCCAGCAGCTTAACAGTGAGGAGGACAGATACGCAGTATTTT.

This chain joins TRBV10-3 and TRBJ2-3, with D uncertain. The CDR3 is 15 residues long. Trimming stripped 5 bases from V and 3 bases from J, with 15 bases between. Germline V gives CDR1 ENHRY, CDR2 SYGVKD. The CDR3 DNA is TGTGCCATCAGTTTAGGCCACCCCACTACAGATACGCAGTATTTT. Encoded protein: CAISLGHPTTDTQYF.

The CDR3 region is CASSLVTSGGKNIQYF. CDR3 bases: TGTGCCAGCAGCTTGGTTACTAGCGGGGGGAAAAACATTCAGTACTTC. V is TRBV5-6 and J is TRBJ2-4; 12 nucleotides agree with TRBD2. The germline V gene has CDR1 SGHDT and CDR2 YYEEEE. Unmatched junction bases numbered 2, after V lost 0 bases and J lost 4 bases. This CDR3 is 16 amino acids long.

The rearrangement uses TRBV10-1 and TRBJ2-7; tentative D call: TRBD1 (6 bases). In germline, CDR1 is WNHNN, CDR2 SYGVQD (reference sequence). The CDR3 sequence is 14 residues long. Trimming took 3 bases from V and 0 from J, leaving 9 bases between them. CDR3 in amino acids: CASSDRTVSYEQYF. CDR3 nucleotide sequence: TGCGCCAGCAGTGATCGGACAGTCTCCTACGAGCAGTACTTC.

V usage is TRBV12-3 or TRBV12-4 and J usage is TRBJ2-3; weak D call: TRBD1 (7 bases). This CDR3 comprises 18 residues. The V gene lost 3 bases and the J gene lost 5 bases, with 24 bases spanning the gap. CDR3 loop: CASSLWQGGAAQRDTQYF. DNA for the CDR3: TGTGCCAGCAGTTTGTGGCAGGGGGGAGCGGCCCAGCGAGATACGCAGTATTTT.

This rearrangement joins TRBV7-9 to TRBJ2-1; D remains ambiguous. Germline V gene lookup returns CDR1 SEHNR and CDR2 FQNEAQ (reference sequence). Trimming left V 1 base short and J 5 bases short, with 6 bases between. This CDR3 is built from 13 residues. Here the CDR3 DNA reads TGTGCCAGCAGCTTAGGAAGGGACAATGAGCAGTTCTTC. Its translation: CASSLGRDNEQFF.

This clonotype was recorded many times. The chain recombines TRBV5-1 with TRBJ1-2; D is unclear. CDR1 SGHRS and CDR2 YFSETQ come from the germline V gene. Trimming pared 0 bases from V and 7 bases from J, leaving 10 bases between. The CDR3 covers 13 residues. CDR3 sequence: CASSLAKGGGYTF. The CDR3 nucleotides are TGCGCCAGCAGCTTGGCCAAGGGAGGTGGCTACACCTTC.

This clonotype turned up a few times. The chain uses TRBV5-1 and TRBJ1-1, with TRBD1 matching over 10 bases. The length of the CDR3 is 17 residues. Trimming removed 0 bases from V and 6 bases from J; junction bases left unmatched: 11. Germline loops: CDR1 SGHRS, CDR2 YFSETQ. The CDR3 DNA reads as TGCGCCAGCAGCTTGGGGATTGGGGACAGGGGACACGCTGAAGCTTTCTTT. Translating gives CASSLGIGDRGHAEAFF.

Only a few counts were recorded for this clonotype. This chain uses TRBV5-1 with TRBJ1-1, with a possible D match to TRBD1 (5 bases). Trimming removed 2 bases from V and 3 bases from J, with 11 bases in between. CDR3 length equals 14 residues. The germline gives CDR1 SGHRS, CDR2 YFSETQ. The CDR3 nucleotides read TGCGCCAGCAGCTTCGGGGCCTTGGACACTGAAGCTTTCTTT. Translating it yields CASSFGALDTEAFF.

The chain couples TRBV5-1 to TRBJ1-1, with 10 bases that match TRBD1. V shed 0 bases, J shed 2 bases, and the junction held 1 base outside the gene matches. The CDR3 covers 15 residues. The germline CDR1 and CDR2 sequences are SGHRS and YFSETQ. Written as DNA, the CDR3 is TGCGCCAGCAGCTTGGGACAGGGGGCAAACACTGAAGCTTTCTTT. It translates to CASSLGQGANTEAFF.

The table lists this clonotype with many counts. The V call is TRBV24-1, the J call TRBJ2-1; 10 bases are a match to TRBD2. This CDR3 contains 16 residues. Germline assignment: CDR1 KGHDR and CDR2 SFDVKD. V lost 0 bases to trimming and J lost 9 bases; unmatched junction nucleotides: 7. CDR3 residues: CATSDLRLAGVGEQFF. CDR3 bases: TGTGCCACCAGTGATTTGAGGCTAGCGGGAGTGGGTGAGCAGTTCTTC.

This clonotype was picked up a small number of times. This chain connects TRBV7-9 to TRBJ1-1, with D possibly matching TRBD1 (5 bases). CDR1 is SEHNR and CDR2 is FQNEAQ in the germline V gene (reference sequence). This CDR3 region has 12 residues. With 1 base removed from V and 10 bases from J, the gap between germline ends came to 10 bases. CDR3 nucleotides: TGTGCCAGCAGCTTAGTCCCTCAGGGAGCTTTCTTT. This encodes CASSLVPQGAFF.

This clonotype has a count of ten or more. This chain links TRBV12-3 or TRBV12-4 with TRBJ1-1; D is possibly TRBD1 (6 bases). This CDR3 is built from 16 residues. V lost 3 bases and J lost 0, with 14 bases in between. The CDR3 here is CASSLSGTTMNTEAFF. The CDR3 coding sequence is TGTGCCAGCAGTTTGTCCGGGACAACCATGAACACTGAAGCTTTCTTT.

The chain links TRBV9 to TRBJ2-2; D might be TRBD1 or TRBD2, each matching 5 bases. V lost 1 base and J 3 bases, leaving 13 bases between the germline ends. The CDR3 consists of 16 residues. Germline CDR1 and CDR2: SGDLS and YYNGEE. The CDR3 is CASSVWGSTDTGELFF. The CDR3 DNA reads TGTGCCAGCAGCGTATGGGGGTCTACGGACACCGGGGAGCTGTTTTTT.